The present T cell receptor beta chain was sequenced within a study of PD-1 blockade in classical Hodgkin lymphoma. With 4 bases removed from V and 0 bases from J, the gap between germline ends came to 10 bases. CDR1 is ENHRY, CDR2 SYGVKD, per germline. The CDR3 is made up of 14 amino acids. The time point: cycle 4 day 1 (C4D1), after less than seven weeks of nivolumab. Every patient was affected by relapse after autologous stem cell transplantation, while exposure to brentuximab vedotin was not uniform. Researchers used magnetic negative selection to pull out pure CD4+ T cells from thawed PBMCs. Relapsed/refractory classical Hodgkin lymphoma patients had complete, partial or progressive responses. Note on this clone: Its antigen is still unknown.

TCRdb keeps only in-frame clones here, not all; method: immunoSEQ multiplex PCR. The sample yields roughly 29,000 clones, approximately 79% seen once. Findings and limits, study-wide: Nothing has yet pinned down what causes the repertoire differences, possibly disease activity or prior therapy. Before treatment, TCR diversity in newly diagnosed patients was reportedly lower than in healthy donors. Nivolumab starters within 1 year of ASCT were excluded.

This TCR derives from a human donor with classical Hodgkin lymphoma. The genes are TRBV10-3 and TRBJ2-7; D ambiguous. Sample: CD4+ T cells from blood, taken before the fourth cycle of nivolumab. The CDR3 DNA is TGTGCCATCAGTGTTGGCCGGAGCTCCTACGAGCAGTACTTC. Its protein product is CAISVGRSSYEQYF.